This T cell receptor (beta chain) was identified during a study of shared clonotypes between healthy human individuals. The donor cohort consisted entirely of Caucasian adults residing in Nashville, Tennessee. CDR3 length: 14 amino acids. The V gene end was trimmed by 5 bases and the J gene end by 1 base; junction bases not matched to a gene: 3. Germline lookup yields CDR1 MNHNY and CDR2 SVGAGI (reference sequence). Per the original data handling: ImmunoSEQ gave junction-only sequences without quality scores, so filtering differed. Produced via immunoSEQ multiplex PCR; TCRdb's table is partial and in-frame only. V and J calls and clone size are as listed in that table; D and trimming were resolved from the DNA. The sample consists of roughly 2 million clones, 95% of them appearing once.

The chain uses TRBV6-6 and TRBJ2-5; 8 nucleotides agree with TRBD2. The receptor's source is a man aged 18 to 35 in good health. The specimen was naive CD4+ T cells sorted from blood. The subset was: CD45RA+ positively selected. The CDR3 bases are TGTGCCAGCAGTCCGGGACTAGTCCAAGAGACCCAGTACTTC. Amino acid sequence: CASSPGLVQETQYF.